The 15 T cell receptor beta chains reported below all come from one sample, sequenced in a study of cytotoxic CD8 clonotypes in ibrutinib-treated CLL. Sequencing was performed with immunoSEQ multiplex PCR; in TCRdb, only in-frame clones are kept and a portion is missing. The repertoire holds about 97,000 clones, with 75% to 80% as singletons. The starting material was PBMCs, obtained after 24 months of ibrutinib treatment. Source of these receptors: a human donor with chronic lymphocytic leukemia.

The V and J genes are TRBV19 and TRBJ1-3; a possible D gene is TRBD1 (6 bases). The CDR3 extends over 18 amino acids. The germline gives CDR1 LNHDA, CDR2 SQIVND (reference sequence). V lost 3 bases and J lost 2, with 20 bases in between. The CDR3 region has the DNA TGTGCCAGTAGTATCAACAGGGCAACCCGGCCAACTGGAAACACCATATATTTT. Residues: CASSINRATRPTGNTIYF.

In this sample, this clone turned up a few times. V and J are TRBV10-1 and TRBJ2-3; tentatively, D is TRBD1 or TRBD2 (5 bases each). The V end lost 7 bases, the J end lost 0 bases, and 14 bases lay between the germline ends. Germline assignment: CDR1 WNHNN and CDR2 SYGVQD (reference sequence). The CDR3 has 15 residues. The CDR3 here is CASIATATSTDTQYF. CDR3 DNA: TGCGCCAGCATAGCGACAGCCACTAGCACAGATACGCAGTATTTT.

This sequence joins TRBV5-1 and TRBJ2-7; TRBD2 aligns across 8 bases. V gave up 0 bases and J gave up 0 bases; unmatched junction bases: 5. Germline lookup yields CDR1 SGHRS and CDR2 YFSETQ. This CDR3 has 16 amino acids. CDR3 nucleotide sequence: TGCGCCAGCAGCTTGGGCACTAGCGGATTCTCCTACGAGCAGTACTTC. This encodes CASSLGTSGFSYEQYF.

V usage is TRBV11-3 and J usage is TRBJ2-2; either TRBD1 or TRBD2 may fit D (5 bases each). From germline, CDR1 is SGHNT and CDR2 YENEEA. The CDR3 spans 16 residues. Trimming cost V 5 bases and J 4 bases, with 17 bases left between them. The DNA for the CDR3 is TGTGCCAGCAGCGCAGGGATAACCCGGGGCACCGGGGAGCTGTTTTTT. Translation gives CASSAGITRGTGELFF.

This chain uses TRBV19 with TRBJ2-3; 9 bases map to TRBD2. The CDR3 is 14 residues long. The germline V gene has CDR1 LNHDA and CDR2 SQIVND (reference sequence). Trimming cost V 5 bases and J 1 base; bases outside gene matches: 1. The CDR3 DNA sequence: TGTGCCAGTAGTCAGCGGGAGGGCACAGATACGCAGTATTTT. Its protein product is CASSQREGTDTQYF.

This chain uses TRBV19 with TRBJ2-3; D is possibly TRBD2 (6 bases). CDR3 length: 15 residues. Trimming stripped 8 bases from V and 3 bases from J, with 18 bases between. Germline CDR1 LNHDA, CDR2 SQIVND (reference sequence). The CDR3 DNA is TGTGCCAGTGCTTTCGGGAGTGGGGGGACAGATACGCAGTATTTT. It encodes CASAFGSGGTDTQYF.

V and J are TRBV11-2 and TRBJ2-7; the match to TRBD1 covers 8 bases. Losses at the gene ends were 5 bases for V and 3 bases for J; bases not matched to a gene: 6. The CDR3 consists of 14 residues. Germline V gene lookup returns CDR1 SGHAT and CDR2 FQNNGV. CDR3 sequence (DNA): TGTGCCAGCAGCAGATCGACAGGGGTCTACGAGCAGTACTTC. Its protein is CASSRSTGVYEQYF.

The V gene is TRBV12-5, the J gene TRBJ2-3, with 15 bases aligning to TRBD2. Per germline, CDR1 LGHNT and CDR2 FRNRAP. The CDR3 sequence is 17 residues long. The ends lost 6 bases at V and 7 bases at J; junction bases unmatched: 11. CDR3 in amino acids: CASGLSRTSGRAYTQYF. The CDR3 DNA follows: TGTGCTAGTGGCCTATCACGGACTAGCGGGAGGGCTTATACGCAGTATTTT.

V gene TRBV5-1 combines with J gene TRBJ2-7, with no clear D. Germline V gene sequence: CDR1 SGHRS, CDR2 YFSETQ. V was cut by 4 bases and J by 5 bases, with 13 bases left in between. The CDR3 runs to 13 residues. CDR3 sequence (DNA): TGCGCCAGCAGCCCCCTGACGACGGACGAGCAGTACTTC. Its protein is CASSPLTTDEQYF.

This rearrangement joins TRBV7-8 to TRBJ1-1, with D tentatively TRBD1 (5 bases). Trimming shortened V by 4 bases and J by 5 bases, and 11 bases separated the two germline ends. Germline lookup yields CDR1 SGHVS and CDR2 FQNEAQ. The CDR3 runs 13 residues. CDR3 protein: CASSSRGGTEAFF. CDR3 coding DNA: TGTGCCAGCAGCTCTAGGGGAGGAACTGAAGCTTTCTTT.

The CDR3 spells CASSMLIGTGGLETQYF. The CDR3 DNA reads TGTGCCAGTAGTATGCTAATTGGGACAGGGGGCCTGGAGACCCAGTACTTC. V gene TRBV19 combines with J gene TRBJ2-5; 12 bases align to TRBD1. CDR3 length: 17 amino acids. Trimming removed 3 bases from V and 5 bases from J; junction bases left unmatched: 10. Germline-derived CDR1 and CDR2 are LNHDA and SQIVND (reference sequence).

This clone appeared a single time. The chain couples TRBV5-1 to TRBJ2-2; a possible D gene is TRBD1 (6 bases). The CDR3 totals 18 residues. V lost 4 bases to trimming and J lost 6 bases, with 25 bases between them. Per the germline V gene, CDR1 is SGHRS and CDR2 is YFSETQ. The CDR3 DNA sequence: TGCGCCAGCAGCCCCGGTCGGTGGACAGACTTGGGCCCCGGGGAGCTGTTTTTT. Translated: CASSPGRWTDLGPGELFF. Full variable domain (outside the CDR3, taken from reference TRBV5-1 and TRBJ2-2): KAGVTQTPRYLIKTRGQQVTLSCSPISGHRSVSWYQQTPGQGLQFLFEYFSETQRNKGNFPGRFSGRQFSNSRSEMNVSTLELGDSALYLCASSPGRWTDLGPGELFFGEGSRLTVL.

The rearrangement joins TRBV27 to TRBJ1-2; 8 positions match TRBD1. This CDR3 region has 16 residues. The J segment lost 4 bases and the V segment lost 1 base, leaving 8 bases of the junction unmatched. Per germline, CDR1 MNHEY and CDR2 SMNVEV (reference sequence). As DNA, the CDR3 is TGTGCCAGCAGTTTATTAGGCAGGGGGCAGGCCTATGGCTACACCTTC. Translating gives CASSLLGRGQAYGYTF.

This clone was recorded a few times. The chain links TRBV29-1 to TRBJ1-1; D perhaps matches TRBD1 (5 bases). Deletions cut 4 bases from V and 4 bases from J, with 13 bases between. The CDR3 is 13 residues long. Germline V gene data show CDR1 as SQVTM and CDR2 as ANQGSEA. As DNA, the CDR3 is TGCAGCGTTGTTGTTGGGGGGGTCACTGAAGCTTTCTTT. Translating gives CSVVVGGVTEAFF. Full variable domain (rest looked up from reference TRBV29-1 and TRBJ1-1): SAVISQKPSRDICQRGTSLTIQCQVDSQVTMMFWYRQQPGQSLTLIATANQGSEATYESGFVIDKFPISRPNLTFSTLTVSNMSPEDSSIYLCSVVVGGVTEAFFGQGTRLTVV.

The chain combines TRBV9 with TRBJ1-4; 10 bases line up with TRBD1. The CDR3 runs to 17 residues. Germline CDR1 reads SGDLS; CDR2 reads YYNGEE. V was pared by 3 bases and J by 4 bases, with 9 bases of the junction left unmatched. The DNA for the CDR3 is TGTGCCAGCAGCGAAGGGACAGGGGCCGCCTATAATGAAAAACTGTTTTTT. It translates to CASSEGTGAAYNEKLFF.